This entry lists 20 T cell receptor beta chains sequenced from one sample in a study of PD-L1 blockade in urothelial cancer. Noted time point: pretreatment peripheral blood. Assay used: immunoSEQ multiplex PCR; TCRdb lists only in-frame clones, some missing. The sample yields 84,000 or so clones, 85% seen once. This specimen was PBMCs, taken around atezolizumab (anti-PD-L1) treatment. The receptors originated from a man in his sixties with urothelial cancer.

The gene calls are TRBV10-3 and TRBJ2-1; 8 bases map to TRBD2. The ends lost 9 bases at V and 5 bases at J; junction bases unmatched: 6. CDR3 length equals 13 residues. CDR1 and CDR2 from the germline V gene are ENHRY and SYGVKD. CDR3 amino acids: CAMSGSLDNEQFF. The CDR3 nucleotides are TGTGCCATGAGCGGGAGTCTGGACAATGAGCAGTTCTTC.

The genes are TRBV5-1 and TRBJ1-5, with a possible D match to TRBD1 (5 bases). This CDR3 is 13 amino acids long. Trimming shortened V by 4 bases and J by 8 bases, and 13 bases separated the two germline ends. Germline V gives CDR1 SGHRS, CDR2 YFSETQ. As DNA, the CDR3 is TGCGCCAGCAGCGGGGGAGGTACGGAGCCCCAGCATTTT. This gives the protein CASSGGGTEPQHF.

CDR3 loop: CASSFPQVLVGAGRNQPQHF. CDR3 nucleotide sequence: TGTGCCAGCAGTTTTCCACAGGTATTAGTGGGGGCGGGTCGCAATCAGCCCCAGCATTTT. This chain uses TRBV28 with TRBJ1-5; a possible D gene is TRBD1 (6 bases). Germline lookup yields CDR1 MDHEN and CDR2 SYDVKM. The CDR3 spans 20 residues. V lost 3 bases to trimming and J lost 2 bases, with 26 bases between them.

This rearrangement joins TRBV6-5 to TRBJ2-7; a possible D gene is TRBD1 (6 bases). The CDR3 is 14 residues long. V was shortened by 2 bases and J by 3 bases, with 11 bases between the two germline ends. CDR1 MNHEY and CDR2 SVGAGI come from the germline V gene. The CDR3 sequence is CASSYSGRGYEQYF. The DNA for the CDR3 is TGTGCCAGCAGTTACAGCGGCAGGGGCTACGAGCAGTACTTC.

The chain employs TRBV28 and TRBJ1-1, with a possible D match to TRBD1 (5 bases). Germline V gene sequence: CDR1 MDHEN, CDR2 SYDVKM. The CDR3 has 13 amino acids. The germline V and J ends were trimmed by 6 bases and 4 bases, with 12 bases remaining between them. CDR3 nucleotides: TGTGCCAGCAGGACCCAGGGTCGCACTGAAGCTTTCTTT. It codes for CASRTQGRTEAFF. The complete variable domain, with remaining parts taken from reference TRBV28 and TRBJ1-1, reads DVKVTQSSRYLVKRTGEKVFLECVQDMDHENMFWYRQDPGLGLRLIYFSYDVKMKEKGDIPEGYSVSREKKERFSLILESASTNQTSMYLCASRTQGRTEAFFGQGTRLTVV.

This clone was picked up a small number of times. CDR3 in amino acids: CASSFGTSTGELFF. CDR3 DNA sequence: TGTGCCAGCAGCTTTGGGACTAGTACCGGGGAGCTGTTTTTT. The genes are TRBV7-2 and TRBJ2-2; TRBD2 agrees at 8 bases. Germline loops: CDR1 SGHTA, CDR2 FQGNSA. This CDR3 is 14 amino acids long. Trimming took 3 bases from V and 5 from J; bases not matched to a gene: 2.

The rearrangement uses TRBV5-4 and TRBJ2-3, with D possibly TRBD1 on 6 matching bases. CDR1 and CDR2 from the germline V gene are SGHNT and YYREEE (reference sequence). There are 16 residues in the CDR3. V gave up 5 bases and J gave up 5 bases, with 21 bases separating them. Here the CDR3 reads CASRNRVSGLLDTQYF. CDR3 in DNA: TGTGCCAGCAGAAACAGGGTTTCGGGTCTGTTAGATACGCAGTATTTT.

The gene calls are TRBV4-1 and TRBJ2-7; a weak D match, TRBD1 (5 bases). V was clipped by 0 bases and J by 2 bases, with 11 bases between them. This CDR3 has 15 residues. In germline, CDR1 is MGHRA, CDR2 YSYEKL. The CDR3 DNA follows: TGCGCCAGCAGCCAAGATGGGGCGCAGACCTACGAGCAGTACTTC. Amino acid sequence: CASSQDGAQTYEQYF.

The CDR3 region is CASSLELLAGVDEQYF. The CDR3 region has the DNA TGTGCCAGCAGCTTGGAGCTTCTAGCGGGAGTCGACGAGCAGTACTTC. The V gene is TRBV5-4, the J gene TRBJ2-7; 10 positions agree with TRBD2. The trim removed 0 bases at V and 5 bases at J, leaving 8 bases unmatched. CDR1 and CDR2 (germline): SGHNT, YYREEE (reference sequence). The CDR3 covers 16 residues.

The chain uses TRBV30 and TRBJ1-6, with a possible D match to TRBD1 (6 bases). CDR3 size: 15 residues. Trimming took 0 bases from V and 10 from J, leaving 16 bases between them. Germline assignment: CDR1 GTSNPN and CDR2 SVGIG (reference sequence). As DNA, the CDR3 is TGTGCCTGGAGTGTACCGCCAGGGGCCATCTCACCCCTCCACTTT. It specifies CAWSVPPGAISPLHF.

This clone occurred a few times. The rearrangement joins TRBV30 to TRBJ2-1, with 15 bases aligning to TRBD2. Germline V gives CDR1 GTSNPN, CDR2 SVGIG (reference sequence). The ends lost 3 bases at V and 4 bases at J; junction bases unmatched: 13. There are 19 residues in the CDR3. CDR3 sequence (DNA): TGTGCCTGGAGGAGGGGACTAGCGGGAGGTACTGTAATGTACAATGAGCAGTTCTTC. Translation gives CAWRRGLAGGTVMYNEQFF.

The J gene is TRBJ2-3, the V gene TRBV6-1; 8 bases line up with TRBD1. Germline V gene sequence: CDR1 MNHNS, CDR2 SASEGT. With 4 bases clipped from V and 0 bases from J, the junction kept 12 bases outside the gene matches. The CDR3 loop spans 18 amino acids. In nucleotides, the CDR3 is TGTGCCAGCAGTGTCCGGGACAGGACAACCTTTAGCACAGATACGCAGTATTTT. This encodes CASSVRDRTTFSTDTQYF.

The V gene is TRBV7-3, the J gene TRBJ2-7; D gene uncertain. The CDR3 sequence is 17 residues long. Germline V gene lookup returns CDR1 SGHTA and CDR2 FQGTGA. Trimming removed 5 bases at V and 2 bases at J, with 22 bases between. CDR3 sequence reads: CASSPLGSAGQAYEQYF. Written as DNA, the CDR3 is TGTGCCAGCAGCCCCCTCGGGTCCGCCGGCCAAGCCTACGAGCAGTACTTC.

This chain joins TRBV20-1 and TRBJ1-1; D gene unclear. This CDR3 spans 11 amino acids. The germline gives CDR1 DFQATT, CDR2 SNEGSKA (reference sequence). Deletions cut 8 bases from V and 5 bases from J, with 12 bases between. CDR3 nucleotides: TGCAGTACCGCTACCCGGACTGAAGCTTTCTTT. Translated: CSTATRTEAFF.

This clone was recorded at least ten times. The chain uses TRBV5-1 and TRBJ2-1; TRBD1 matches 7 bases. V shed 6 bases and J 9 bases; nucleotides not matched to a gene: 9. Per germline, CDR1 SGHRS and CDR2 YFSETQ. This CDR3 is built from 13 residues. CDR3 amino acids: CASTMRGQGEQFF. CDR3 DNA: TGCGCCAGCACGATGAGGGGGCAAGGTGAGCAGTTCTTC.

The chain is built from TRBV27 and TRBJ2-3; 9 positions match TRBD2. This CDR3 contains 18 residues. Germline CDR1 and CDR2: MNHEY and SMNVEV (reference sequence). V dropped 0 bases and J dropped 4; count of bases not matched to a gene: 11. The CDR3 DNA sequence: TGTGCCAGCAGTTTATCCGGGTTTGCGGGAGGGCAGGCAGATACGCAGTATTTT. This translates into CASSLSGFAGGQADTQYF.

The CDR3 coding sequence is TGCGCCAGCAGCCAAGATTTCCGACAGGGGGCCGATGAGCAGTTCTTC. Residues: CASSQDFRQGADEQFF. V gene TRBV4-3 combines with J gene TRBJ2-1, with TRBD1 matching 10 bases. This CDR3 contains 16 residues. Germline V gene lookup returns CDR1 LGHNA and CDR2 YSLEER. V shed 0 bases, J shed 8 bases, and the junction held 7 bases outside the gene matches.

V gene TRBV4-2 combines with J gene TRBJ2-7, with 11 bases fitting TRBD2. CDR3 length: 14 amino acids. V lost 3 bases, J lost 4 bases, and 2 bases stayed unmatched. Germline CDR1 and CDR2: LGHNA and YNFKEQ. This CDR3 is CASSHSGRGYEQYF. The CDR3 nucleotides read TGTGCCAGCAGCCATAGCGGGAGGGGGTACGAGCAGTACTTC.

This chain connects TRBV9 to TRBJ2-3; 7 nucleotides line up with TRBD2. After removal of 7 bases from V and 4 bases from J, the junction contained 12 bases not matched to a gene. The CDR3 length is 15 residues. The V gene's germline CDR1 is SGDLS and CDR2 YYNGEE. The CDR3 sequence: CASGSAGVRADTQYF. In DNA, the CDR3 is TGTGCCAGCGGATCGGCGGGAGTTAGGGCAGATACGCAGTATTTT.

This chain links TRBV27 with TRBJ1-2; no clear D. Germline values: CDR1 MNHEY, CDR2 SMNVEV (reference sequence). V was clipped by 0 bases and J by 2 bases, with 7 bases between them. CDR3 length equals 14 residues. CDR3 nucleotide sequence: TGTGCCAGCAGTTTATCTTGGGCCAACTATGGCTACACCTTC. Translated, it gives CASSLSWANYGYTF.